This T cell receptor (beta chain) was sequenced for a study of technical replicates of blood from several donors. Profiled with immunoSEQ multiplex PCR; TCRdb holds only in-frame clones, not every one. The table lists around 77,000 clones, 80% to 95% of them singletons, with 0.41% in the top ten. Germline V gene sequence: CDR1 GTSNPN, CDR2 SVGIG (reference sequence). Trimming took off 0 bases at V and 4 bases at J, with 11 bases between the two ends. CDR3 length: 14 residues. This clone was detected once. This chain joins TRBV30 and TRBJ2-3; tentatively, D is TRBD2 (6 bases). The sequencing sample was made of T cells isolated from PBMCs. The sequence came from a human donor in good health. CDR3 coding DNA: TGTGCCTGGAGTGTATACGGGAGCCCAGATACGCAGTATTTT. Translation: CAWSVYGSPDTQYF.